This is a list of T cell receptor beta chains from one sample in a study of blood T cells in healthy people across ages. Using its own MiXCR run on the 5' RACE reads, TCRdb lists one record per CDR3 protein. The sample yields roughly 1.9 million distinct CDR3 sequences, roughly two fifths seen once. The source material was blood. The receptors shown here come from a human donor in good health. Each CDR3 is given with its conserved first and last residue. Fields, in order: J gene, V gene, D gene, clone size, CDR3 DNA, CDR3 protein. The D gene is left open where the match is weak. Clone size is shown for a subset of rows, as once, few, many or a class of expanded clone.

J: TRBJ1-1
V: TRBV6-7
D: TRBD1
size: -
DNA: TGTGCCAGCAGTTCCCAGGGGGGGGACAGGGTCGAGAACACTGAAGCTTTCTTT
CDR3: CASSSQGGDRVENTEAFF

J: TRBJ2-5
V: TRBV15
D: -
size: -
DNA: TGTGCCACCAGCAGGGCGAGGGCTTATGAGCAGTACTTC
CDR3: CATSRARAYEQYF

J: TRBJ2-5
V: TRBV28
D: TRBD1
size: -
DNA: TGTGCCAGCAGTCTCTACGGGACAGAAGCGACGCAAGAGACCCAGTACTTC
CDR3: CASSLYGTEATQETQYF

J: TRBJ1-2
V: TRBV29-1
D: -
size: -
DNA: TGCAGCGTTACAGGGTTCCTTGGCTACACCTTC
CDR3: CSVTGFLGYTF

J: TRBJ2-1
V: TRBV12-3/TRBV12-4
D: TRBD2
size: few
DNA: TGTGCCAGCACCCCTAGCACTAGCGGGTCCTACAATGAGCAGTTCTTC
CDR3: CASTPSTSGSYNEQFF

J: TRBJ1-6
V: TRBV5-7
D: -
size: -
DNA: TGTGCCAGCAGCCCCGGGGGATCAAATTCACCCCTCCACTTT
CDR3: CASSPGGSNSPLHF

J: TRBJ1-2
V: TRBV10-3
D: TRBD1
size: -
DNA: TGTGCCATCAGGGGACAGGGAGGCTATGGCTACACCTTC
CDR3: CAIRGQGGYGYTF

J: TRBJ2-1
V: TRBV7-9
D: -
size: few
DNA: TGTGCCTGTCTAAACTCCTACAATGAGCAGTTCTTC
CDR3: CACLNSYNEQFF

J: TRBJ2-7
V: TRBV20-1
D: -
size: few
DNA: TGCAGTGCTAGGTCTGACAGGTGGTACGAGCAGTACTTC
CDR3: CSARSDRWYEQYF

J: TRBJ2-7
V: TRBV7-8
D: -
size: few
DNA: TGTGCCAGCAGCATAGGGTCCTACTACGAGCAGTACTTC
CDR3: CASSIGSYYEQYF

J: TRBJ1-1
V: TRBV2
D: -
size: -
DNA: TGTGCCAGCAGTGAATCCCCCCTTGACACTGAAGCTTTCTTT
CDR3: CASSESPLDTEAFF

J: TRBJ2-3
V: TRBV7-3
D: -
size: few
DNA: TGTGCCAGCAGCTTGGGACACCCTAAAAGCACAGATACGCAGTATTTT
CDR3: CASSLGHPKSTDTQYF

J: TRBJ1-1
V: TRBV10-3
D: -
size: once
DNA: TGTGCCATCAGATGGACGACAGAGAACACTGAAGCTTTCTTT
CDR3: CAIRWTTENTEAFF

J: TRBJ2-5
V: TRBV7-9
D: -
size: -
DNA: TGTGCCAGCAGCTTAGAAGGCGGTCCCGGAGACGTGTACCAAGAGACCCAGTACTTC
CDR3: CASSLEGGPGDVYQETQYF

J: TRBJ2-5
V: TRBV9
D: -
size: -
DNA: TGTGCCAGCAGCGTAGGAAAGCTCTTTACTGTGGAGACCCAGTACTTC
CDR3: CASSVGKLFTVETQYF

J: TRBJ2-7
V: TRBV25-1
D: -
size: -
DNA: TGTGCCAGCCTCGCCCCCCCGGGGGAGCAGTACTTC
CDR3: CASLAPPGEQYF

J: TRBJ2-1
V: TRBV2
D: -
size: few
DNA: TGTGCCAGCCTCCGGGACTCCTTGTACAATGAGCAGTTCTTC
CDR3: CASLRDSLYNEQFF

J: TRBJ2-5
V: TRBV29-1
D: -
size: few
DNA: TGCAGCGTTGTGACCGGAGAAGAGACCCAGTACTTC
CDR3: CSVVTGEETQYF

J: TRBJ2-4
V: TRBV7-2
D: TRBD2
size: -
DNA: TGTGCCAGCAGCTTAGTGGGGGGGGAGGTTCAGTACTTC
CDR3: CASSLVGGEVQYF

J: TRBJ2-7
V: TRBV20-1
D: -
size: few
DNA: TGCAGTGCTAGAGACCAAGGGGGGGCAGTGTACGAGCAGTACTTC
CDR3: CSARDQGGAVYEQYF